The 13 T cell receptor beta chains reported below all come from one sample, sequenced in a study of vaccination effects on CD4 cells after COVID-19. Sequenced by immunoSEQ multiplex PCR; TCRdb stores in-frame clones only, minus some. The data hold 15,000 to 20,000 clones, with 76% observed a single time. Viral peptide pools were used in the ViraFEST assay to expand antigen-specific CD4+ T cells, and sequencing came afterward. CD4+ T cells were isolated after 10 days of culture. BNT162b2 vaccine or mRNA-1273 vaccine was given to participants in two doses. No antigen is known for these receptors. The input for sequencing was CD4+ T cells from PBMCs cultured with HCoV-NL63 spike peptides, taken after COVID-19 vaccination. The receptors were sampled from a human donor who received a COVID-19 vaccine.

The rearrangement uses TRBV30 and TRBJ2-5; perhaps D is TRBD1 or TRBD2 (6 bases each). The CDR3 runs 14 residues. Germline V gene lookup returns CDR1 GTSNPN and CDR2 SVGIG (reference sequence). Trimming took off 0 bases at V and 1 base at J, with 9 bases between the two ends. The CDR3 nucleotides read TGTGCCTGGAGTGTCGGGGGCAGCCAAGAGACCCAGTACTTC. Translating it yields CAWSVGGSQETQYF.

This clone appeared a few times. The rearrangement links TRBV11-3 to TRBJ2-2; 8 bases map to TRBD2. Looked up from germline, CDR1 is SGHNT and CDR2 is YENEEA. CDR3 size: 15 residues. J lost 4 bases, V lost 6 bases, and 7 bases had no gene match. As DNA, the CDR3 is TGTGCCAGCAGTATCGGGAGGGCGAGCACCGGGGAGCTGTTTTTT. Protein: CASSIGRASTGELFF.

The chain has TRBV19 and TRBJ1-2; the D is unclear. Germline assignment: CDR1 LNHDA and CDR2 SQIVND (reference sequence). This CDR3 comprises 12 residues. V lost 3 bases and J lost 6, with 8 bases in between. CDR3 sequence reads: CASSIEGHGYTF. DNA for the CDR3: TGTGCCAGTAGTATCGAAGGGCATGGCTACACCTTC.

The genes are TRBV5-1 and TRBJ2-2; 13 positions agree with TRBD2. The germline gives CDR1 SGHRS, CDR2 YFSETQ. The trim removed 3 bases at V and 6 bases at J, leaving 5 bases unmatched. The CDR3 consists of 16 residues. Written as DNA, the CDR3 is TGCGCCAGCAGCTGGACTAGCGGGAGAGTCCCCGGGGAGCTGTTTTTT. Translation: CASSWTSGRVPGELFF. Drawing the rest from reference TRBV5-1 and TRBJ2-2, the complete variable domain is KAGVTQTPRYLIKTRGQQVTLSCSPISGHRSVSWYQQTPGQGLQFLFEYFSETQRNKGNFPGRFSGRQFSNSRSEMNVSTLELGDSALYLCASSWTSGRVPGELFFGEGSRLTVL.

The CDR3 here is CASKSQGTFNSPLHF. The CDR3 DNA sequence: TGTGCCAGCAAGTCACAGGGAACCTTCAATTCACCCCTCCACTTT. The chain joins TRBV27 to TRBJ1-6, with a possible D match to TRBD1 (6 bases). The CDR3 covers 15 residues. Trimming left V 7 bases short and J 7 bases short, with 17 bases between. Germline V gives CDR1 MNHEY, CDR2 SMNVEV (reference sequence).

The chain joins TRBV4-2 to TRBJ1-2, with no clear D. The CDR3 consists of 14 residues. Germline V gene sequence: CDR1 LGHNA, CDR2 YNFKEQ. Trimming took 0 bases from V and 7 from J, leaving 12 bases between them. The CDR3 nucleotides read TGTGCCAGCAGCCAAGATTTAACAGCTGCTGGCTACACCTTC. Its translation is CASSQDLTAAGYTF.

This chain links TRBV2 with TRBJ2-1, with 11 bases aligning to TRBD2. The junction had 6 bases not matched to a gene; V was cut back by 4 bases and J by 7 bases. Germline V gene sequence: CDR1 SNHLY, CDR2 FYNNEI. CDR3 size: 15 residues. The CDR3 loop reads CASSGSGRARNEQFF. The CDR3 region has the DNA TGTGCCAGCAGTGGTAGCGGGAGGGCACGTAATGAGCAGTTCTTC.

This chain links TRBV2 with TRBJ1-6, with 12 bases fitting TRBD1. The CDR3 has 19 amino acids. CDR1 and CDR2 (germline): SNHLY, FYNNEI. V dropped 4 bases and J dropped 0; count of bases not matched to a gene: 7. Here the CDR3 reads CASSGRDRGRYSYNSPLHF. Written as DNA, the CDR3 is TGTGCCAGCAGTGGCCGGGACAGGGGGCGATACTCCTATAATTCACCCCTCCACTTT.

The V call is TRBV5-1, the J call TRBJ2-2; 8 positions agree with TRBD2. Trimming cost V 2 bases and J 2 bases; bases outside gene matches: 2. The V gene's germline CDR1 is SGHRS and CDR2 YFSETQ. The CDR3 is made up of 15 amino acids. This chain's CDR3 is CASSFSGTNTGELFF. CDR3 sequence (DNA): TGCGCCAGCAGCTTTAGCGGGACTAACACCGGGGAGCTGTTTTTT. The whole variable domain, filled in from reference TRBV5-1 and TRBJ2-2, reads KAGVTQTPRYLIKTRGQQVTLSCSPISGHRSVSWYQQTPGQGLQFLFEYFSETQRNKGNFPGRFSGRQFSNSRSEMNVSTLELGDSALYLCASSFSGTNTGELFFGEGSRLTVL.

The chain combines TRBV7-9 with TRBJ2-5, with 12 bases lining up with TRBD1. This CDR3 is built from 15 residues. Looked up from germline, CDR1 is SEHNR and CDR2 is FQNEAQ (reference sequence). The V segment lost 4 bases and the J segment 7 bases; nucleotides outside the gene matches: 7. CDR3 nucleotide sequence: TGTGCCAGCAGCTCGGGACAGGGGGCAGCGCGGACCCAGTACTTC. Protein: CASSSGQGAARTQYF.

The chain is built from TRBV5-4 and TRBJ2-5, with unresolved D. Looked up from germline, CDR1 is SGHNT and CDR2 is YYREEE (reference sequence). The CDR3 runs 14 residues. V was cut by 0 bases and J by 2 bases, with 8 bases left in between. As DNA, the CDR3 is TGTGCCAGCAGCTTGGATCCTATTCAAGAGACCCAGTACTTC. Residues: CASSLDPIQETQYF.

The V call is TRBV4-1, the J call TRBJ2-5; D remains ambiguous. V was trimmed by 1 base and J by 1 base, leaving 4 bases between them. The CDR3 runs 13 residues. Germline loops: CDR1 MGHRA, CDR2 YSYEKL. This CDR3 is CASSQARQETQYF. The DNA for the CDR3 is TGCGCCAGCAGCCAAGCCCGCCAAGAGACCCAGTACTTC.

The chain combines TRBV5-4 with TRBJ2-3, with 10 positions matching TRBD2. Per germline, CDR1 SGHNT and CDR2 YYREEE (reference sequence). The CDR3 sequence is 17 residues long. After removal of 3 bases from V and 4 bases from J, the junction contained 11 bases not matched to a gene. Written as DNA, the CDR3 is TGTGCCAGCAGCTACCGGACTAGCGGATATGGGGCAGATACGCAGTATTTT. Translated, it gives CASSYRTSGYGADTQYF.